Listed below are T cell receptor beta chains from one sample, sequenced in a study of shared clonotypes between healthy human individuals. Sequencing was performed with immunoSEQ multiplex PCR; in TCRdb, only in-frame clones are kept and a portion is missing. The table has 2 million to 2.5 million clones, 92% seen once. The sample was naive CD4+ T cells from PBMCs. The receptor source for this set is a man in his late teens or twenties in good health. Some clones in this sample may be carry-over from other donors' samples. The CDR3 runs from the conserved cysteine through the conserved F or W. The order of the fields is V gene, clone size, J gene, D gene, CDR3 protein, CDR3 DNA. A D gene is named only where the DNA matches it firmly. A row's size may be missing; if present it is once, few, many or a size class.

v_call: TRBV27; clone_size: -; j_call: TRBJ1-1; d_call: -; cdr3_aa: CASSLSYGAAEAFF; cdr3_nt: TGTGCCAGCAGTTTATCGTATGGGGCAGCTGAAGCTTTCTTT
v_call: TRBV29-1; clone_size: -; j_call: TRBJ2-1; d_call: -; cdr3_aa: CSVRGTVKYNEQFF; cdr3_nt: TGCAGCGTCCGAGGGACTGTTAAATACAATGAGCAGTTCTTC
v_call: TRBV11-3; clone_size: -; j_call: TRBJ2-1; d_call: -; cdr3_aa: CASSLGDNEQFF; cdr3_nt: TGTGCCAGCAGCTTAGGGGACAATGAGCAGTTCTTC
v_call: TRBV29-1; clone_size: -; j_call: TRBJ1-2; d_call: TRBD1; cdr3_aa: CSASTGTGYGYTF; cdr3_nt: TGCAGCGCTTCGACAGGGACGGGCTATGGCTACACCTTC
v_call: TRBV7-8; clone_size: once; j_call: TRBJ1-1; d_call: -; cdr3_aa: CASSYLNRDTEAFF; cdr3_nt: TGTGCCAGCAGCTACCTTAACAGGGATACTGAAGCTTTCTTT
v_call: TRBV28; clone_size: -; j_call: TRBJ1-3; d_call: TRBD1; cdr3_aa: CASSFDRDRGREGGNTIYF; cdr3_nt: TGTGCCAGCAGTTTCGACCGGGACAGGGGAAGAGAGGGTGGAAACACCATATATTTT
v_call: TRBV19; clone_size: -; j_call: TRBJ2-5; d_call: TRBD2; cdr3_aa: CASRDTGLVSQETQYF; cdr3_nt: TGTGCCAGTAGGGACACCGGACTAGTCTCCCAAGAGACCCAGTACTTC
v_call: TRBV5-4; clone_size: few; j_call: TRBJ1-2; d_call: -; cdr3_aa: CASSLNGVGTGYTF; cdr3_nt: TGTGCCAGCAGCTTGAATGGTGTAGGGACTGGCTACACCTTC
v_call: TRBV9; clone_size: -; j_call: TRBJ2-1; d_call: -; cdr3_aa: CASSVAASYNEQFF; cdr3_nt: TGTGCCAGCAGCGTTGCGGCCTCCTACAATGAGCAGTTCTTC
v_call: TRBV25-1; clone_size: once; j_call: TRBJ2-5; d_call: -; cdr3_aa: CASSELSTETQYF; cdr3_nt: TGTGCCAGCAGTGAACTTAGCACAGAGACCCAGTACTTC
v_call: TRBV19; clone_size: -; j_call: TRBJ1-4; d_call: -; cdr3_aa: CASSPGAGLLFF; cdr3_nt: TGTGCCAGTAGCCCCGGGGCCGGGTTGCTGTTTTTT
v_call: TRBV25-1; clone_size: -; j_call: TRBJ2-2; d_call: -; cdr3_aa: CASSESTRVPLFF; cdr3_nt: TGTGCCAGCAGTGAATCAACTAGGGTGCCCCTATTTTTT
v_call: TRBV18; clone_size: -; j_call: TRBJ2-7; d_call: -; cdr3_aa: CASSPPGAYEQYF; cdr3_nt: TGTGCCAGCTCACCACCGGGGGCCTACGAGCAGTACTTC
v_call: TRBV4-1; clone_size: -; j_call: TRBJ2-7; d_call: -; cdr3_aa: CASSQPGGAYEQYF; cdr3_nt: TGCGCCAGCAGCCAACCTGGGGGGGCTTACGAGCAGTACTTC
v_call: TRBV28; clone_size: -; j_call: TRBJ2-1; d_call: TRBD2; cdr3_aa: CASSPGLAGAYEQFF; cdr3_nt: TGTGCCAGCAGTCCAGGACTAGCGGGAGCCTATGAGCAGTTCTTC
v_call: TRBV28; clone_size: -; j_call: TRBJ1-1; d_call: -; cdr3_aa: CASRDGHNEAFF; cdr3_nt: TGTGCCAGCCGAGACGGTCATAATGAAGCTTTCTTT
v_call: TRBV28; clone_size: once; j_call: TRBJ2-7; d_call: -; cdr3_aa: CASSTGFYEQYF; cdr3_nt: TGTGCCAGCAGTACAGGTTTCTACGAGCAGTACTTC
v_call: TRBV6-1; clone_size: -; j_call: TRBJ1-3; d_call: -; cdr3_aa: CASKQALGNTIYF; cdr3_nt: TGTGCCAGCAAACAAGCTCTCGGAAACACCATATATTTT
v_call: TRBV29-1; clone_size: -; j_call: TRBJ1-2; d_call: -; cdr3_aa: CSVVTGAKILDYGYTF; cdr3_nt: TGCAGCGTCGTCACGGGGGCTAAAATCCTCGACTATGGCTACACCTTC
v_call: TRBV13; clone_size: -; j_call: TRBJ2-7; d_call: TRBD1; cdr3_aa: CASSPGQRTYEQYF; cdr3_nt: TGTGCCAGCAGCCCGGGACAGCGTACCTACGAGCAGTACTTC
v_call: TRBV5-4; clone_size: -; j_call: TRBJ2-3; d_call: -; cdr3_aa: CASSYRTDTQYF; cdr3_nt: TGTGCCAGCAGCTACCGCACAGATACGCAGTATTTT
v_call: TRBV5-1; clone_size: -; j_call: TRBJ1-4; d_call: -; cdr3_aa: CASSWQGGGEKLFF; cdr3_nt: TGCGCCAGCAGCTGGCAGGGTGGGGGTGAAAAACTGTTTTTT
v_call: TRBV30; clone_size: -; j_call: TRBJ1-5; d_call: -; cdr3_aa: CASSRRQSNQPQHF; cdr3_nt: TGTGCCTCCTCCCGCAGGCAGTCTAATCAGCCCCAGCATTTT
v_call: TRBV1; clone_size: -; j_call: TRBJ2-3; d_call: -; cdr3_aa: CTSSQSNLTDTQYF; cdr3_nt: TGCACCAGCAGCCAAAGTAACCTCACAGATACGCAGTATTTT
v_call: TRBV6-1; clone_size: -; j_call: TRBJ1-5; d_call: -; cdr3_aa: CASVAQYQPQHF; cdr3_nt: TGTGCCAGCGTGGCACAGTACCAGCCCCAGCATTTT
v_call: TRBV6-1; clone_size: -; j_call: TRBJ1-3; d_call: -; cdr3_aa: CASSPGSGGNTIYF; cdr3_nt: TGTGCCAGCAGCCCAGGGTCGGGGGGAAACACCATATATTTT
v_call: TRBV19; clone_size: -; j_call: TRBJ2-7; d_call: -; cdr3_aa: CASSINSGTYEQYF; cdr3_nt: TGTGCCAGTAGTATTAATAGCGGTACCTACGAGCAGTACTTC
v_call: TRBV30; clone_size: -; j_call: TRBJ2-5; d_call: TRBD2; cdr3_aa: CAWSDGRTQETQYF; cdr3_nt: TGTGCCTGGAGTGACGGGAGGACTCAAGAGACCCAGTACTTC
v_call: TRBV27; clone_size: -; j_call: TRBJ2-2; d_call: TRBD2; cdr3_aa: CASSLLGTSGRWAGELFF; cdr3_nt: TGTGCCAGCAGTTTACTGGGCACTAGCGGGAGGTGGGCCGGGGAGCTGTTTTTT
v_call: TRBV6-1; clone_size: -; j_call: TRBJ1-2; d_call: -; cdr3_aa: CASTYDRPGGYTF; cdr3_nt: TGTGCCAGCACTTATGACAGGCCAGGGGGCTACACCTTC
v_call: TRBV7-7; clone_size: -; j_call: TRBJ2-7; d_call: -; cdr3_aa: CASSRTDSSYEQYF; cdr3_nt: TGTGCCAGCAGCCGAACCGACAGTTCCTACGAGCAGTACTTC
v_call: TRBV28; clone_size: -; j_call: TRBJ2-7; d_call: TRBD1; cdr3_aa: CASSFAGTVISYF; cdr3_nt: TGTGCCAGCAGTTTTGCCGGGACAGTCATTTCGTACTTC
v_call: TRBV5-5; clone_size: -; j_call: TRBJ1-3; d_call: TRBD1; cdr3_aa: CASSLSTGEGSGNTIYF; cdr3_nt: TGTGCCAGCAGCTTATCTACAGGGGAAGGCTCTGGAAACACCATATATTTT